Below are 30 T cell receptor beta chains sequenced from a single sample in a study of CD8 T cells in Susac syndrome. RNA amounts of roughly 0.5 to 1 ug underwent reverse transcription with random hexamers. MiXCR was run by TCRdb on the immunoSEQ multiplex PCR reads, yielding one entry per CDR3 protein. This repertoire shows approximately 110,000 distinct CDR3 sequences, 90% to 95% found once; its top ten account for roughly 0.08%. The sample comprised CD4+ T cells from PBMCs. These TCRs come from a human donor in good health.

The CDR3 DNA reads as TGTGCCAGCAGCTTAGCGGGAGGGCACACAGATACGCAGTATTTT. Translation: CASSLAGGHTDTQYF. This chain links TRBV7-2 with TRBJ2-3; 7 nucleotides line up with TRBD2. After removal of 0 bases from V and 2 bases from J, the junction contained 2 bases not matched to a gene. Germline-derived CDR1 and CDR2 are SGHTA and FQGNSA. This CDR3 has 15 amino acids.

The chain joins TRBV7-2 to TRBJ2-3; the match to TRBD1 covers 7 bases. This CDR3 is 16 amino acids long. J gave up 4 bases and V 5 bases, and 12 bases lay outside the gene matches. Germline V gene data show CDR1 as SGHTA and CDR2 as FQGNSA. The CDR3 loop reads CASSSRQGLGADTQYF. CDR3 nucleotide sequence: TGTGCCAGCAGCAGCCGACAGGGATTAGGCGCAGATACGCAGTATTTT.

The chain employs TRBV3-1 and TRBJ2-5; 7 bases map to TRBD2. Germline V gene sequence: CDR1 LGHDT, CDR2 YNNKEL (reference sequence). The CDR3 covers 14 residues. V lost 3 bases to trimming and J lost 7 bases; unmatched junction nucleotides: 8. The CDR3 bases are TGTGCCAGCAGCCAGGGGCTAGCGGTCTCGACCCAGTACTTC. Translated: CASSQGLAVSTQYF.

The V gene is TRBV6-6, the J gene TRBJ1-5; D is ambiguous. The germline V gene has CDR1 MNHNY and CDR2 SVGAGI (reference sequence). This CDR3 contains 12 residues. Trimming shortened V by 5 bases and J by 6 bases, and 8 bases separated the two germline ends. In DNA, the CDR3 is TGTGCCAGCAGTCGGGAAAGTCAGCCCCAGCATTTT. Amino acids: CASSRESQPQHF.

The chain carries TRBV5-8 and TRBJ2-1; D possibly corresponds to TRBD2 (5 bases). Germline V gene lookup returns CDR1 SGHTS and CDR2 YDEGEE. V was clipped by 4 bases and J by 10 bases, with 15 bases between them. The CDR3 extends over 13 amino acids. The CDR3 nucleotides are TGTGCCAGCAGCCGAGGGAGCCAGGAAGAGCAGTTCTTC. This codes for CASSRGSQEEQFF.

This chain joins TRBV3-1 and TRBJ2-7; tentatively, D is TRBD1 (6 bases). V dropped 6 bases and J dropped 2 bases, with 11 bases sitting between them. This CDR3 has 13 residues. Per germline, CDR1 LGHDT and CDR2 YNNKEL (reference sequence). The CDR3 loop reads CASSSRGAYEQYF. The CDR3 region has the DNA TGTGCCAGCAGTTCCAGGGGAGCCTACGAGCAGTACTTC.

The chain combines TRBV2 with TRBJ2-7; D is unresolved. The CDR3 spans 14 residues. The V end was cut by 7 bases, the J end by 0 bases, with 13 bases between. CDR1 SNHLY and CDR2 FYNNEI come from the germline V gene. Written as DNA, the CDR3 is TGTGCCAGCAATGCCCTTGGATTCTCCTACGAGCAGTACTTC. Protein product: CASNALGFSYEQYF. The full variable domain, in which reference TRBV2 and TRBJ2-7 provide the parts outside the CDR3, is EPEVTQTPSHQVTQMGQEVILRCVPISNHLYFYWYRQILGQKVEFLVSFYNNEISEKSEIFDDQFSVERPDGSNFTLKIRSTKLEDSAMYFCASNALGFSYEQYFGPGTRLTVT.

This clonotype was detected a few times. This chain uses TRBV5-1 with TRBJ2-1; a weak D match, TRBD2 (5 bases). The CDR3 loop spans 17 amino acids. The V end lost 0 bases, the J end lost 6 bases, and 19 bases lay between the germline ends. Germline CDR1 and CDR2: SGHRS and YFSETQ. The CDR3 reads CASSLGRYQPASNEQFF. The DNA for the CDR3 is TGCGCCAGCAGCTTGGGGAGGTACCAACCAGCCTCCAATGAGCAGTTCTTC.

The chain couples TRBV7-2 to TRBJ2-2, with a weak D call TRBD2 (5 bases). This CDR3 has 14 residues. The germline V gene has CDR1 SGHTA and CDR2 FQGNSA. V was cut by 5 bases and J by 5 bases, with 12 bases left in between. DNA of the CDR3: TGTGCCAGCAGCGCGCCCACTAGGACCGGGGAGCTGTTTTTT. Amino acids: CASSAPTRTGELFF.

The rearrangement links TRBV29-1 to TRBJ2-7; D is unclear. Trimming cost V 5 bases and J 6 bases, with 20 bases left between them. This CDR3 has 14 amino acids. Germline values: CDR1 SQVTM, CDR2 ANQGSEA. The CDR3 DNA is TGCAGCGTTCCTAATCCCCCTCTCTCCGGCGAGCAGTACTTC. Translating it yields CSVPNPPLSGEQYF.

The rearrangement joins TRBV6-2 or TRBV6-3 to TRBJ1-2, with a tentative D call TRBD1 (6 bases). Germline V lookup: CDR1 MNHEY, CDR2 SVGEGT. The V end was cut by 6 bases, the J end by 6 bases, with 14 bases between. This CDR3 contains 13 residues. CDR3 DNA: TGTGCCAGCAGCGACAGGCTTGGGGATGGCTACACCTTC. Its protein product is CASSDRLGDGYTF.

The rearrangement joins TRBV6-5 to TRBJ2-7; D tentatively fits TRBD1 or TRBD2 (6 bases each). The germline V and J ends were trimmed by 6 bases and 2 bases, with 14 bases remaining between them. The CDR3 sequence is 14 residues long. CDR1 is MNHEY, CDR2 SVGAGI, per germline. The CDR3 region is CASRSGGTTYEQYF. The CDR3, as DNA: TGTGCCAGCAGGTCTGGCGGGACAACCTACGAGCAGTACTTC.

The rearrangement joins TRBV10-3 to TRBJ2-7, with 11 bases lining up with TRBD1. Trimming removed 6 bases from V and 2 bases from J; junction bases left unmatched: 3. The V gene's germline CDR1 is ENHRY and CDR2 SYGVKD. This CDR3 contains 14 residues. The DNA for the CDR3 is TGTGCCATCAGGCAGGGACAGGGGGCCTACGAGCAGTACTTC. As protein: CAIRQGQGAYEQYF.

This chain links TRBV9 with TRBJ2-4; 9 positions match TRBD1. Germline V gene data show CDR1 as SGDLS and CDR2 as YYNGEE. The J segment lost 1 base and the V segment lost 0 bases, leaving 2 bases of the junction unmatched. This CDR3 region has 16 residues. The CDR3 loop is CASSVEQGAAKNIQYF. Here the CDR3 DNA reads TGTGCCAGCAGCGTAGAACAGGGGGCTGCCAAAAACATTCAGTACTTC.

V usage is TRBV19 and J usage is TRBJ2-1, with TRBD2 matching 13 bases. The CDR3 totals 15 residues. Trimming took 5 bases from V and 8 from J; bases not matched to a gene: 6. Germline V gene data show CDR1 as LNHDA and CDR2 as SQIVND (reference sequence). CDR3 loop: CASSVGTSGKDEQFF. The CDR3 nucleotides read TGTGCCAGTAGTGTCGGGACTAGCGGGAAGGATGAGCAGTTCTTC.

The V and J genes are TRBV5-1 and TRBJ2-1; 11 bases align to TRBD1. Trimming at V came to 0 bases and at J to 5 bases, leaving 4 bases not matched to a gene. Germline CDR1 and CDR2: SGHRS and YFSETQ. The CDR3 is made up of 16 amino acids. CDR3 bases: TGCGCCAGCAGCTTGGAGGACAGGGGGCTAAACAATGAGCAGTTCTTC. Translated: CASSLEDRGLNNEQFF.

The chain uses TRBV4-1 and TRBJ2-6; TRBD1 matches 7 bases. This CDR3 region has 18 residues. V shed 1 base and J 0 bases; nucleotides not matched to a gene: 6. Germline V CDR1 and CDR2: MGHRA, YSYEKL. CDR3 in DNA: TGCGCCAGCAGCCAAGCCCCGGGACAGTCCTCTGGGGCCAACGTCCTGACTTTC. Protein sequence: CASSQAPGQSSGANVLTF.

The chain carries TRBV20-1 and TRBJ1-2, with D uncertain. The CDR3 extends over 14 amino acids. Trimming pared 0 bases from V and 4 bases from J, leaving 12 bases between. Germline V gives CDR1 DFQATT, CDR2 SNEGSKA (reference sequence). The CDR3 nucleotides read TGCAGTGCTAGAGACAACAGCCGATTCTATGGCTACACCTTC. It translates to CSARDNSRFYGYTF.

V is TRBV5-1 and J is TRBJ2-5, with TRBD1 matching over 9 bases. The CDR3 has 16 amino acids. Germline V lookup: CDR1 SGHRS, CDR2 YFSETQ. V shed 4 bases and J 3 bases; nucleotides not matched to a gene: 10. CDR3 residues: CASSAGQGSGKETQYF. CDR3 DNA sequence: TGCGCCAGCAGCGCGGGACAGGGATCGGGCAAAGAGACCCAGTACTTC.

J is TRBJ2-2 and V is TRBV7-9; D remains ambiguous. This CDR3 comprises 13 residues. Germline V gene lookup returns CDR1 SEHNR and CDR2 FQNEAQ (reference sequence). The V end lost 2 bases, the J end lost 4 bases, and 5 bases lay between the germline ends. The CDR3 loop is CASSLKVTGELFF. CDR3 DNA sequence: TGTGCCAGCAGCTTAAAGGTCACCGGGGAGCTGTTTTTT.

CDR3 sequence: CASSVKTDTQYF. CDR3 DNA sequence: TGTGCCAGCAGCGTAAAGACAGATACGCAGTATTTT. The V gene is TRBV9, the J gene TRBJ2-3; D unclear. The CDR3 runs to 12 residues. V dropped 1 base and J dropped 3 bases, with 3 bases sitting between them. CDR1 SGDLS and CDR2 YYNGEE come from the germline V gene.

This clonotype showed up just once. CDR3 bases: TGTGCCATCAGTGAGTCGAGGGTCTCGAACACTGAAGCTTTCTTT. Amino acid sequence: CAISESRVSNTEAFF. The genes are TRBV10-3 and TRBJ1-1; D gene ambiguous. From germline, CDR1 is ENHRY and CDR2 SYGVKD. The CDR3 is 15 residues long. The V end was cut by 0 bases, the J end by 1 base, with 9 bases between.

The chain has TRBV27 and TRBJ1-5; D unresolved. Trimming stripped 5 bases from V and 0 bases from J, with 14 bases between. The germline gives CDR1 MNHEY, CDR2 SMNVEV (reference sequence). The CDR3 consists of 16 residues. In DNA, the CDR3 is TGTGCCAGCAGTCCCCTCGGAAGGAATAGCAATCAGCCCCAGCATTTT. Its protein product is CASSPLGRNSNQPQHF.

The chain carries TRBV20-1 and TRBJ1-1; D not resolved. Germline CDR1 DFQATT, CDR2 SNEGSKA (reference sequence). This CDR3 region has 14 residues. V lost 6 bases, J lost 0 bases, and 14 bases lay in between. For the CDR3, the DNA is TGCAGTGCGATTCACCGGGCCTTGAACACTGAAGCTTTCTTT. Amino acids: CSAIHRALNTEAFF.

V gene TRBV7-2 combines with J gene TRBJ2-7, with D unresolved. V was shortened by 5 bases and J by 0 bases, with 8 bases between the two germline ends. CDR1 and CDR2 (germline): SGHTA, FQGNSA. The CDR3 is 13 residues long. CDR3 loop: CASSPHHSYEQYF. CDR3 DNA: TGTGCCAGCAGCCCACACCACTCCTACGAGCAGTACTTC.

The chain has TRBV2 and TRBJ1-2, with 8 bases matching TRBD1. Per germline, CDR1 SNHLY and CDR2 FYNNEI. The V and J ends lost 6 bases and 7 bases, in that order; junction bases with no gene match: 4. The CDR3 contains 12 residues. CDR3 in amino acids: CASRDRDGGYTF. CDR3 DNA: TGTGCCAGCAGGGACAGGGATGGTGGCTACACCTTC.

The chain joins TRBV5-6 to TRBJ1-2; 8 bases align to TRBD1. This CDR3 spans 13 amino acids. The V segment lost 4 bases and the J segment 5 bases; nucleotides outside the gene matches: 4. From germline, CDR1 is SGHDT and CDR2 YYEEEE. CDR3 loop: CASSPGQEYGYTF. The CDR3 DNA follows: TGTGCCAGCAGCCCGGGACAGGAGTATGGCTACACCTTC.

V gene TRBV24-1 combines with J gene TRBJ2-2, with D perhaps TRBD1 (6 bases). V was pared by 6 bases and J by 5 bases, with 12 bases between. The CDR3 length is 14 residues. Germline V gives CDR1 KGHDR, CDR2 SFDVKD. The CDR3 loop is CATSLSGATGELFF. The CDR3 DNA reads TGTGCCACCAGTCTCTCAGGGGCGACCGGGGAGCTGTTTTTT.

This chain joins TRBV18 and TRBJ2-3; 8 bases match TRBD1. CDR3 length equals 16 residues. Looked up from germline, CDR1 is KGHSH and CDR2 is LQKENI. V shed 2 bases, J shed 2 bases, and the junction held 6 bases outside the gene matches. Here the CDR3 DNA reads TGTGCCAGCTCACCAACCGGACAGGGAGTCACAGATACGCAGTATTTT. Protein: CASSPTGQGVTDTQYF.

The chain carries TRBV18 and TRBJ2-3; TRBD2 aligns across 11 bases. J lost 6 bases, V lost 1 base, and 6 bases had no gene match. The CDR3 is made up of 16 amino acids. Germline values: CDR1 KGHSH, CDR2 LQKENI. CDR3 bases: TGTGCCAGCTCACCACTACTAGCGGGAGTAGGGGATACGCAGTATTTT. It specifies CASSPLLAGVGDTQYF.